The source of this TCR beta chain is a study of T cell changes during pregnancy in multiple sclerosis. Assay: immunoSEQ multiplex PCR; the TCRdb copy retains only in-frame clones and omits some. Found here are tens of thousands of clones, approximately 92% of them singletons; the top ten hold less than 3.5%. Germline V gives CDR1 SNHLY, CDR2 FYNNEI. This CDR3 is 16 amino acids long. V was trimmed by 5 bases and J by 0 bases, leaving 16 bases between them. This receptor was obtained from a female donor in good health, enrolled as a control in a pregnancy study. Here the sequenced sample was peripheral blood, taken in the third trimester of pregnancy. The chain has TRBV2 and TRBJ2-5, with D possibly being TRBD1 (6 bases). The CDR3 here is CASSPRTALYQETQYF. CDR3 nucleotide sequence: TGTGCCAGCAGTCCCCGGACAGCGCTTTACCAAGAGACCCAGTACTTC.